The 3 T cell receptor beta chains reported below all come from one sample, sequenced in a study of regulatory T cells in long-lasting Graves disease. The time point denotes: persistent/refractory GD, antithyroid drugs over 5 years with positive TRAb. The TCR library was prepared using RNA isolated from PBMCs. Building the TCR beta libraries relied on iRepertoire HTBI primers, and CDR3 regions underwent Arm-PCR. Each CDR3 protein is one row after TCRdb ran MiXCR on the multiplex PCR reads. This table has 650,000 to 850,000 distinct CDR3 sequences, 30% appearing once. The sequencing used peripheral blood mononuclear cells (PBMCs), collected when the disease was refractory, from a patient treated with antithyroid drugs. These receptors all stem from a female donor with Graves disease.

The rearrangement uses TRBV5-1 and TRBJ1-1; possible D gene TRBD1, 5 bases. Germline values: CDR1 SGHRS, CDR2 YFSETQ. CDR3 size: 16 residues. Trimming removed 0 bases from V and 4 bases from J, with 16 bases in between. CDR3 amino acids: CASSLVSGARSTEAFF. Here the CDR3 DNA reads TGCGCCAGCAGCTTGGTATCCGGGGCGCGGAGCACTGAAGCTTTCTTT.

CDR3 DNA sequence: TGTGCCAGTAGTCCACGGGGGGACAGGAGCTCCTACGAGCAGTACTTC. Translation: CASSPRGDRSSYEQYF. V and J are TRBV19 and TRBJ2-7, with D maybe TRBD1 (8 bases). Trimming stripped 5 bases from V and 0 bases from J, with 17 bases between. CDR1 and CDR2 from the germline V gene are LNHDA and SQIVND (reference sequence). The CDR3 runs to 16 residues.

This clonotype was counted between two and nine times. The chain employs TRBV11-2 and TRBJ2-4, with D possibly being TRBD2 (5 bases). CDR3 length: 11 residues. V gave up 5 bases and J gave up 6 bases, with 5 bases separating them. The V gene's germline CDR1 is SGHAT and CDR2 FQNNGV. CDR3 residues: CASSRGNIQYF. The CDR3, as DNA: TGTGCCAGCAGCCGGGGAAACATTCAGTACTTC.